The rows below give T cell receptor beta chains drawn from one sample of a study of shared clonotypes between healthy human individuals. Here immunoSEQ multiplex PCR was the method, and the copy in TCRdb shows in-frame clones only, minus some. The top ten clones hold around 0.14% of a sample with about 2.4 million clones, more than 80% of them seen once. The sequencing input was naive CD4+ T cells sorted from blood. The origin of the receptors is a man younger than 30 in good health. Both conserved end residues are part of each CDR3. A D gene is named only where the DNA matches it firmly. Where a row states a size, it is once, few, many or the class of an expanded clone; other rows omit it.

d_call	clone_size	v_call	j_call	cdr3_nt	cdr3_aa
-	-	TRBV27	TRBJ2-7	TGTGCCAGCAGTTTAAAGGTTGGCTACGAGCAGTACTTC	CASSLKVGYEQYF
-	-	TRBV10-2	TRBJ1-2	TGCGCCAGCAGTGGGACAGCCAACTATGGCTACACCTTC	CASSGTANYGYTF
TRBD1	-	TRBV28	TRBJ1-2	TGTGCCAGCAGTTCCGTACCGGGACAGGGGCTTTCCCTCTATGGCTACACCTTC	CASSSVPGQGLSLYGYTF
-	once	TRBV15	TRBJ1-4	TGTGCCACCAGCAGAGGATCAACTAATGAAAAACTGTTTTTT	CATSRGSTNEKLFF
-	once	TRBV28	TRBJ2-1	TGTGCCAGCAATTATCACTCCTCCTACAATGAGCAGTTCTTC	CASNYHSSYNEQFF
-	-	TRBV6-4	TRBJ2-7	TGTGCCAGCAGTGACCCCCTGTGTGAGCAGTACTTC	CASSDPLCEQYF
-	-	TRBV5-6	TRBJ2-7	TGTGCCAGCAGCGTACGGGCAGGCTACGAGCAGTACTTC	CASSVRAGYEQYF
-	once	TRBV6-4	TRBJ2-7	TGTGCCAGCAGCCAGATCCCGGGTCCCGGAATCGAGCAGTACTTC	CASSQIPGPGIEQYF
-	-	TRBV18	TRBJ2-2	TGTGCCAGCTCACCACTTACTGTGAACACCGGGGAGCTGTTTTTT	CASSPLTVNTGELFF
-	-	TRBV10-3	TRBJ1-3	TGTGCCATCAAGAAGACGGCCACTCTCTCTGGAAACACCATATATTTT	CAIKKTATLSGNTIYF
TRBD2	-	TRBV27	TRBJ2-1	TGTGCCAGCAGTTTTTCCGCTAGCGGGAGGGCCAGGGATGAGCAGTTCTTC	CASSFSASGRARDEQFF
-	-	TRBV2	TRBJ2-3	TGTGCCAGCAGTGACGGCTGGAGCACAGATACGCAGTATTTT	CASSDGWSTDTQYF
-	-	TRBV6-5	TRBJ1-4	TGTGCCAGCAGTGCGGGGAGGGTCGGTGAAAAACTGTTTTTT	CASSAGRVGEKLFF
-	-	TRBV28	TRBJ2-5	TGTGCCAGCAACCGACAGGCGGGCTACCAAGAGACCCAGTACTTC	CASNRQAGYQETQYF
-	-	TRBV19	TRBJ1-1	TGTGCCAGTAGTAAGACTTGGGAAGCTTTCTTT	CASSKTWEAFF
-	-	TRBV6-6	TRBJ1-5	TGTGCCAGCAGACAAGCCGGCGGTGAGAATCAGCCCCAGCATTTT	CASRQAGGENQPQHF
-	-	TRBV11-2	TRBJ2-7	TGTGCCAGCAGCTTAGTGGCAGGGCGGGGTGGCGAGCAGTACTTC	CASSLVAGRGGEQYF
TRBD2	-	TRBV19	TRBJ2-1	TGTGCCAGTAGTATGTGGAGCGGGAGCGACGTCAATGAGCAGTTCTTC	CASSMWSGSDVNEQFF
TRBD2	once	TRBV29-1	TRBJ2-7	TGCAGCGTTGAAGTTGGGACTAGCGGGACGAAGTACGAGCAGTACTTC	CSVEVGTSGTKYEQYF
TRBD2	-	TRBV10-3	TRBJ2-5	TGTGCCATCAGTTTAGCGGGGGGGCAGGAGACCCAGTACTTC	CAISLAGGQETQYF
-	once	TRBV5-3	TRBJ1-2	TGTGCCAGAAGCCCCGGGACCGCTAACTATGGCTACACCTTC	CARSPGTANYGYTF
TRBD2	-	TRBV9	TRBJ2-1	TGTGCCAGCAGCGTAGAACTAGCGGGAGGAGTCAATGAGCAGTTCTTC	CASSVELAGGVNEQFF
-	-	TRBV7-2	TRBJ2-2	TGTGCCAGCAGCTCACGGACAGAGAACACCGGGGAGCTGTTTTTT	CASSSRTENTGELFF
TRBD1	once	TRBV9	TRBJ1-2	TGTGCCAGCAGCGTAGGGCCCCCGGGACAGGGTTTACTCGGCTACACCTTC	CASSVGPPGQGLLGYTF
TRBD1	-	TRBV19	TRBJ1-1	TGTGCCAGTAGTGGGACAGGGGGCCGAAACACTGAAGCTTTCTTT	CASSGTGGRNTEAFF
TRBD1	-	TRBV4-3	TRBJ2-3	TGCGCCAGCAGCCATCAAGGAGCAACCGGGACAGGGGTTCTTGTTACGCAGTATTTT	CASSHQGATGTGVLVTQYF
TRBD2	-	TRBV5-1	TRBJ2-5	TGCGCCAGCAGCCACACGGGGACTAGCGGGAGTGGTCAAGAGACCCAGTACTTC	CASSHTGTSGSGQETQYF
-	-	TRBV15	TRBJ1-2	TGTGCCACCAGCAGAGATCTAAGCAACTATGGCTACACCTTC	CATSRDLSNYGYTF
-	-	TRBV30	TRBJ2-3	TGTGCCTGGAGTGGGTCCTCCCGCACAGATACGCAGTATTTT	CAWSGSSRTDTQYF
-	-	TRBV6-1	TRBJ1-5	TGTGCCAGCAGTTTGACAGATAGCAATCAGCCCCAGCATTTT	CASSLTDSNQPQHF
TRBD1	-	TRBV18	TRBJ2-5	TGTGCCAGCTCTCAGGGACAGCAAGAGACCCAGTACTTC	CASSQGQQETQYF
TRBD2	once	TRBV2	TRBJ2-1	TGTGCCAGCAGCTACAGACTAGCGCAATACAATGAGCAGTTCTTC	CASSYRLAQYNEQFF
-	-	TRBV12-5	TRBJ2-2	TGTGCTGGTGGTTTGTTAACCGGGGCAAACACCGGGGAGCTGTTTTTT	CAGGLLTGANTGELFF
TRBD2	-	TRBV29-1	TRBJ2-3	TGCAGCGTTGAAGCTCCAGCGGGAGGATCAGATACGCAGTATTTT	CSVEAPAGGSDTQYF
TRBD2	-	TRBV5-1	TRBJ2-3	TGCGCCAGCAGCTTGGCAGCGGGGGGGCAAAGCACAGATACGCAGTATTTT	CASSLAAGGQSTDTQYF